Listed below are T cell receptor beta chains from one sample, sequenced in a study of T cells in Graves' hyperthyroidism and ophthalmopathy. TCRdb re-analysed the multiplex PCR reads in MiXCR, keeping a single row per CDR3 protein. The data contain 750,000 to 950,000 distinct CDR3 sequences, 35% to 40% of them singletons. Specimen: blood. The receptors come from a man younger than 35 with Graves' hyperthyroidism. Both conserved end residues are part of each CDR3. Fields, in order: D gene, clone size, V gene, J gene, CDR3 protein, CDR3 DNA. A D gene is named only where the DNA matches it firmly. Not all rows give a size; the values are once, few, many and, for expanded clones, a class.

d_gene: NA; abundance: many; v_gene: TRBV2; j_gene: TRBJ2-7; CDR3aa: CASSVRQGKTYEQYF; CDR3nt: TGTGCCAGCAGTGTAAGGCAGGGAAAGACCTACGAGCAGTACTTC
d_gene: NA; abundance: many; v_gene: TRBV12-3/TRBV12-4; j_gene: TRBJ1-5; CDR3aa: CASSWDKQQPQHF; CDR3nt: TGTGCCAGCAGCTGGGACAAGCAACAGCCCCAGCATTTT
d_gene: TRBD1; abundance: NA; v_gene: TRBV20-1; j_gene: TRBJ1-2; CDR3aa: CSARNLQGVGGYTF; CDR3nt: TGCAGTGCTAGAAACCTACAGGGGGTTGGTGGCTACACCTTC
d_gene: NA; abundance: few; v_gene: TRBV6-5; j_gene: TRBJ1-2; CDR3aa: CASSYRSDGSYGYTF; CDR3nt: TGTGCCAGCAGTTACCGTTCGGACGGCAGCTATGGCTACACCTTC
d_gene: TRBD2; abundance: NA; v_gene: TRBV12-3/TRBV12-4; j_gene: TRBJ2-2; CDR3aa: CASSSAGTSGELFF; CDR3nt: TGTGCCAGCAGTTCCGCCGGGACTAGCGGGGAGCTGTTTTTT
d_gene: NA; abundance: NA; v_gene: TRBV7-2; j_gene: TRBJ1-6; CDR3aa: CASSLGGALYNSPLHF; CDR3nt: TGTGCCAGCAGCTTAGGGGGAGCTCTCTATAATTCACCCCTCCACTTT
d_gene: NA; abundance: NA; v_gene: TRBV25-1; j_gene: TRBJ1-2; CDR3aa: CASSASFQGYGYTF; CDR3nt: TGTGCCAGCAGTGCCTCATTCCAGGGTTATGGCTACACCTTC
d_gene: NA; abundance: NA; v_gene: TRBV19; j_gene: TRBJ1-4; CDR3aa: CASQTAARANEELFF; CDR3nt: TGTGCCAGCCAAACGGCGGCCCGCGCTAATGAAGAACTGTTTTTT
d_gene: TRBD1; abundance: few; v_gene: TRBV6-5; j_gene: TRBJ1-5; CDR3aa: CASSEEGAGGSVQPQHF; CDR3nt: TGTGCCAGCAGTGAAGAAGGGGCAGGGGGCTCCGTTCAGCCCCAGCATTTT
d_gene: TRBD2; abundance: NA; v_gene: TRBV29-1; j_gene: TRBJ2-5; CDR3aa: CGVQALAEETQYF; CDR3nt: TGCGGCGTCCAGGCACTAGCGGAAGAGACCCAGTACTTC
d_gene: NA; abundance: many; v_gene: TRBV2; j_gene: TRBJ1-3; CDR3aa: CASSPTEISGNTIYF; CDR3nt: TGTGCCAGCAGTCCCACAGAGATCTCTGGAAACACCATATATTTT
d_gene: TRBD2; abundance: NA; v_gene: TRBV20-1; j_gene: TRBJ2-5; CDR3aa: CSARVGLAGKETQYF; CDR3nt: TGCAGTGCTAGAGTCGGACTAGCGGGAAAAGAGACCCAGTACTTC
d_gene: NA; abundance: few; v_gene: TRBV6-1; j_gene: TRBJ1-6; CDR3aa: CASSYGQGYSPLHF; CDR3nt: TGTGCCAGCAGTTATGGGCAGGGCTATTCACCCCTCCACTTT
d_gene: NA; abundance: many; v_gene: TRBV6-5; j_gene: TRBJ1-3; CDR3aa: CASIGTYGNTIYF; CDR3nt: TGTGCCAGCATCGGGACTTACGGAAACACCATATATTTT
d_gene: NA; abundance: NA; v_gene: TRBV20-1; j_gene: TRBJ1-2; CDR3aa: CSASLAGGASIGYTF; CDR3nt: TGCAGTGCTAGTCTAGCGGGGGGGGCGTCGATTGGCTACACCTTC
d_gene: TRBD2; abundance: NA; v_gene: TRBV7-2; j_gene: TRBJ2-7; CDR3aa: CASSSASGRNHYEQYF; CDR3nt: TGTGCCAGCAGCTCCGCTAGCGGGAGGAACCACTACGAGCAGTACTTC
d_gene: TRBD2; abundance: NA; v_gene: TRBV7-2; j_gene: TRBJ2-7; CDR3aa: CASSWGGLASYEQYF; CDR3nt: TGTGCCAGCAGCTGGGGGGGACTAGCGTCCTACGAGCAGTACTTC
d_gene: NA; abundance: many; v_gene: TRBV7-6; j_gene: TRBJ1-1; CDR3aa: CASRPEPARALTEAFF; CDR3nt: TGTGCCAGCAGGCCCGAACCGGCCCGAGCCCTTACTGAAGCTTTCTTT
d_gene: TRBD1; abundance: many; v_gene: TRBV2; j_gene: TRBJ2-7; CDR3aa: CASSGTRQGHVF; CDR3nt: TGTGCCAGCAGTGGAACAAGACAGGGACACGTCTTC
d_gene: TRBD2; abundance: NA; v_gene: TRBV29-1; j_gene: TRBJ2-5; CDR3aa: CSVRLASGRAETQYF; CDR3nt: TGCAGCGTACGACTAGCGTCAGGAAGAGCAGAGACCCAGTACTTC
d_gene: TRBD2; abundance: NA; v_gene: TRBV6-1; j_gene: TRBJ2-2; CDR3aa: CASRDLGGRRDGELFF; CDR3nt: TGTGCCAGCAGGGATTTGGGAGGGAGACGGGACGGGGAGCTGTTTTTT
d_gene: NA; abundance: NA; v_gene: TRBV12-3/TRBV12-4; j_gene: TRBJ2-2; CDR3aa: CASSSREDNTGELFF; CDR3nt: TGTGCCAGCAGTTCCCGAGAAGACAACACCGGGGAGCTGTTTTTT
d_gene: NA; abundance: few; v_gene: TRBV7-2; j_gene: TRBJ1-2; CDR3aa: CASSPQPIAGYGYTF; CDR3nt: TGTGCCAGCAGCCCCCAACCCATAGCGGGCTATGGCTACACCTTC
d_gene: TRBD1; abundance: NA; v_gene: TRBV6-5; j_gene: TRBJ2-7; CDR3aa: CASSYRTGGEQYF; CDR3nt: TGTGCCAGCAGTTATAGAACAGGGGGCGAGCAGTACTTC
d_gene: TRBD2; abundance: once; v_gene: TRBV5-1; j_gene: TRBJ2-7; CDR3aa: CASSLNTSGSSYEQYF; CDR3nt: TGCGCCAGCAGCTTAAATACTAGCGGGAGCTCCTACGAGCAGTACTTC
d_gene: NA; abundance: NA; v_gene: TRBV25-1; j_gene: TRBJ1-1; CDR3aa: CASQVYTQEDNTEAFF; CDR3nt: TGTGCCAGCCAAGTGTACACCCAGGAGGACAACACTGAAGCTTTCTTT
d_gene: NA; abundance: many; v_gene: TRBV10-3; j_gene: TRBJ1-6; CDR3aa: CAIGGEIRAPLHF; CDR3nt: TGTGCCATCGGTGGGGAGATTAGGGCACCCCTCCACTTT
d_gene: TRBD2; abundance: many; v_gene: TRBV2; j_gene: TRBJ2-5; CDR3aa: CASSGAGGTQETQYF; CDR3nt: TGTGCCAGCAGTGGGGCGGGGGGCACTCAAGAGACCCAGTACTTC
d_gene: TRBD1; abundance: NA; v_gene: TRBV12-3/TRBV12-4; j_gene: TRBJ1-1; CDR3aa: CASSRTGVLSGGNTEAFF; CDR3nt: TGTGCCAGCAGTCGGACAGGGGTCCTTTCGGGGGGAAACACTGAAGCTTTCTTT
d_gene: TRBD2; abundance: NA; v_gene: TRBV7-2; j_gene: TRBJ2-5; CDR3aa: CASSLSRTSGGAGETQYF; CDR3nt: TGCGCCAGCAGCTTATCGCGGACTAGCGGGGGGGCTGGAGAGACCCAGTACTTC
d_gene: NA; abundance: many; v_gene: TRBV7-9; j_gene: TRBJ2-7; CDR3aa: CASSLAAYEQYF; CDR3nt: TGTGCCAGCAGCTTAGCGGCCTACGAGCAGTACTTC
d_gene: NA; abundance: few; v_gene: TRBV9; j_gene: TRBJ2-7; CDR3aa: CASSPGSILLYEEQYF; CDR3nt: TGTGCCAGCAGCCCTGGGTCGATCCTCCTTTATGAAGAGCAGTACTTC
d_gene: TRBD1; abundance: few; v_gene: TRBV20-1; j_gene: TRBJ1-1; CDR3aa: CSAFREWTGNTEAFF; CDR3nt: TGCAGTGCTTTTCGGGAATGGACAGGTAACACTGAAGCTTTCTTT
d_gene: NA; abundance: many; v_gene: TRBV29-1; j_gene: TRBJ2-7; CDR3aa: CSVVSRSYEQYF; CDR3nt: TGCAGCGTTGTCTCCAGGTCCTACGAGCAGTACTTC
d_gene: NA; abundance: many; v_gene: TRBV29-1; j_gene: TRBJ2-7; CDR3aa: CSVLTAGREQYF; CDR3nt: TGCAGCGTTCTCACCGCGGGGCGCGAGCAGTACTTC
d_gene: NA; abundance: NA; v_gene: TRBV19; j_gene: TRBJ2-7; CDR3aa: CASRGWNEQYF; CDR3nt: TGTGCCAGCCGGGGATGGAACGAGCAGTACTTC
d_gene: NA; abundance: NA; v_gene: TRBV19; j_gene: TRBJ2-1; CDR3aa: CASSTPRGNEQFF; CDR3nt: TGTGCCAGTAGTACTCCCCGCGGGAATGAGCAGTTCTTC
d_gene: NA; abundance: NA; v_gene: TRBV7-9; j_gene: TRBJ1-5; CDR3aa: CASSLEKGRAQPQHF; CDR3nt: TGTGCCAGCAGCTTAGAGAAGGGGAGGGCTCAGCCCCAGCATTTT
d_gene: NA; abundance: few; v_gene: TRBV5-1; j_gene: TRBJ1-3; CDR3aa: CASSLVYRESGNTIYF; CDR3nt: TGCGCCAGCAGCTTGGTTTACAGGGAGTCTGGAAACACCATATATTTT
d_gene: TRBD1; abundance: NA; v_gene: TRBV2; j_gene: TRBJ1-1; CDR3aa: CASSVGTGRNTEAFF; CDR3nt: TGTGCCAGCAGTGTGGGGACAGGCCGGAACACTGAAGCTTTCTTT
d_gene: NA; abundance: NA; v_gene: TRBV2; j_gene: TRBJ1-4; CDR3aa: CASSEGWKLFF; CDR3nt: TGTGCCAGCAGTGAAGGTTGGAAACTGTTTTTT
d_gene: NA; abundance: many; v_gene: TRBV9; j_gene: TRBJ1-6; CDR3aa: CASSPRAGNSPLHF; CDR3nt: TGTGCCAGCAGCCCCCGTGCAGGGAATTCACCCCTCCACTTT
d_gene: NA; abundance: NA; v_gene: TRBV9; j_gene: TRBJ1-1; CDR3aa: CASSQEELNTEAFF; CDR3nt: TGTGCCAGCAGCCAAGAGGAACTGAACACTGAAGCTTTCTTT
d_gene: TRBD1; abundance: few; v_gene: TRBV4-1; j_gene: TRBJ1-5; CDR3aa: CASSQWTGLQPQHF; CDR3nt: TGCGCCAGCAGCCAATGGACAGGGCTTCAGCCCCAGCATTTT
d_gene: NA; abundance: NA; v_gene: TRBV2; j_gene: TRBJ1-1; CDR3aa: CASSEREPFGGAFF; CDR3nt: TGTGCCAGCAGTGAAAGGGAACCCTTCGGGGGAGCTTTCTTT
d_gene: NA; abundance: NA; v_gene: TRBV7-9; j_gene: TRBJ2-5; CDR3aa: CASSSPGTDSTGTQYF; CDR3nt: TGTGCCAGCAGCTCACCTGGAACGGACTCAACGGGGACCCAGTACTTC
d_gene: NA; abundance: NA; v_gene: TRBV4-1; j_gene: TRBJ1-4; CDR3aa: CASSHRNEKLFF; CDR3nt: TGCGCCAGCAGCCACCGGAATGAAAAACTGTTTTTT
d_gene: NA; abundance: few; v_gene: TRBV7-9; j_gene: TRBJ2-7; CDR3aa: CASSQGGLGYEQYF; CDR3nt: TGCGCCAGCAGCCAAGGAGGGTTGGGCTACGAGCAGTACTTC
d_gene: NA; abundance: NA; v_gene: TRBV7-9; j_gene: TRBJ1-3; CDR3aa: CASSPSRGRSGNTIYF; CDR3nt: TGTGCCAGCAGCCCATCACGTGGGAGATCTGGAAACACCATATATTTT
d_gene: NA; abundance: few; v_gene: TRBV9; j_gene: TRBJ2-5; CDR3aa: CASSQDQGLGTQYF; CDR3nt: TGTGCCAGCAGCCAAGATCAGGGGCTGGGGACCCAGTACTTC
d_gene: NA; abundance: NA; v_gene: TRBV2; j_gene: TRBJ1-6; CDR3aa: CASRRDTRQDSPLHF; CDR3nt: TGTGCCAGCAGACGGGACACGAGGCAGGATTCGCCCCTCCACTTT
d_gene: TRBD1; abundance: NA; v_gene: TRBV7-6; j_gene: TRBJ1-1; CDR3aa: CASSHTGDLMNTEAFF; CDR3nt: TGTGCCAGCAGCCATACAGGGGATCTCATGAACACTGAAGCTTTCTTT